One T cell receptor beta chain is described in this entry. The data derive from a study of blood T cell repertoires in COVID-19. Study background: Acute and convalescent COVID-19 samples came from the United States, Italy and Spain. Sources were T cells, B-cell-depleted T cells, or PBMCs; the material itself was cDNA or gDNA.

CDR1 is SGHTA and CDR2 is FQGNSA in the germline V gene. J gave up 6 bases and V 7 bases, and 11 bases lay outside the gene matches. This CDR3 comprises 16 residues. In the original analysis: Reference gene primer amplification gave estimated nucleated cell counts. The repertoire was sequenced with immunoSEQ multiplex PCR; TCRdb's copy has only in-frame clones and lacks some. The DNA gave D and trimming, while V, J and clone size come from that table. The sample yields roughly 94,000 clones, roughly 82% seen once. Sequenced input: peripheral blood. This rearrangement joins TRBV7-2 to TRBJ2-2; TRBD2 agrees at 10 bases. The source of this sequence is a man between 60 and 75 years old with acute or convalescent COVID-19. The chain's CDR3 is CASIQGALAGAGELFF. The CDR3, as DNA: TGTGCCAGCATCCAAGGGGCTCTAGCGGGGGCCGGGGAGCTGTTTTTT.